The 4 T cell receptor beta chains listed next were all sequenced from one sample in a study of shared clonotypes between healthy human individuals. TCRdb keeps only in-frame clones here, not all; method: immunoSEQ multiplex PCR. The sample comprises 1,500,000 or so clones, about 96% of which are singletons, and about 1.2% rests with the top ten. Material for sequencing was naive CD4+ T cells sorted from blood. Subset meaning: CD45RA+ positively selected. The source of these receptors is a young man in good health.

V gene TRBV9 combines with J gene TRBJ1-3, with D unresolved. The ends were cut back, 0 bases at V and 0 bases at J, with 7 bases in the middle. Germline values: CDR1 SGDLS, CDR2 YYNGEE. The CDR3 has 15 amino acids. CDR3 loop: CASSVDYNSGNTIYF. The DNA of the CDR3 is TGTGCCAGCAGCGTAGATTATAACTCTGGAAACACCATATATTTT.

The V gene is TRBV9, the J gene TRBJ1-2; TRBD1 might be the D (5 bases). The CDR3 loop spans 12 amino acids. Germline values: CDR1 SGDLS, CDR2 YYNGEE. With 4 bases removed from V and 7 bases from J, the gap between germline ends came to 11 bases. CDR3: CASSRGRAGYTF. CDR3 coding DNA: TGTGCCAGCAGCAGGGGACGGGCTGGCTACACCTTC.

The genes are TRBV4-2 and TRBJ2-7; 10 bases map to TRBD2. CDR3 length equals 16 residues. Trimming cost V 6 bases and J 2 bases; bases outside gene matches: 10. Germline V gene sequence: CDR1 LGHNA, CDR2 YNFKEQ. The CDR3 here is CASSLTTGLAAYEQYF. Here the CDR3 DNA reads TGTGCCAGCAGTCTCACAACCGGACTAGCGGCCTACGAGCAGTACTTC.

This sequence joins TRBV2 and TRBJ2-5; 7 nucleotides match TRBD1. Germline-derived CDR1 and CDR2 are SNHLY and FYNNEI. V lost 7 bases and J lost 6; bases outside the gene matches: 11. There are 14 residues in the CDR3. DNA of the CDR3: TGTGCCAGCATTCCGACAGGGCAGTGGCAGACCCAGTACTTC. Translating it yields CASIPTGQWQTQYF.